This entry concerns a single T cell receptor (beta chain). Its antigen remains unknown. This specimen belongs to a study of CD8 T cells in Susac syndrome. Overall study findings and caveats: The authors acknowledged that the study's TCR sequencing and HLA analysis involved relatively few individuals.

The CDR3 is 12 residues long. Germline CDR1 SEHNR, CDR2 FQNEAQ (reference sequence). Trimming removed 5 bases from V and 6 bases from J, with 10 bases in between. Roughly 0.5 to 1 ug RNA was reverse transcribed with random hexamers. Coverage of TCR beta CDR3 amplification by immunoSEQ multiplex PCR extended to 54 Vbeta and 13 Jbeta. MiXCR was run by TCRdb on the immunoSEQ multiplex PCR reads, yielding one entry per CDR3 protein. Of approximately 68,000 distinct CDR3 sequences in the sample, approximately 94% were seen once. While CD8+ and CD4+ T cells were isolated negatively, TEMRA cells were enriched by FACS.

Sequenced: CD8+ T cells from PBMCs. The source is a human donor with multiple sclerosis. This chain uses TRBV7-9 with TRBJ1-2, with D uncertain. CDR3 residues: CASSPDEDGYTF. In nucleotides, the CDR3 is TGTGCCAGCAGCCCAGACGAGGATGGCTACACCTTC. The whole variable domain, filled in from reference TRBV7-9 and TRBJ1-2, reads DTGVSQNPRHKITKRGQNVTFRCDPISEHNRLYWYRQTLGQGPEFLTYFQNEAQLEKSRLLSDRFSAERPKGSFSTLEIQRTEQGDSAMYLCASSPDEDGYTFGSGTRLTVV.